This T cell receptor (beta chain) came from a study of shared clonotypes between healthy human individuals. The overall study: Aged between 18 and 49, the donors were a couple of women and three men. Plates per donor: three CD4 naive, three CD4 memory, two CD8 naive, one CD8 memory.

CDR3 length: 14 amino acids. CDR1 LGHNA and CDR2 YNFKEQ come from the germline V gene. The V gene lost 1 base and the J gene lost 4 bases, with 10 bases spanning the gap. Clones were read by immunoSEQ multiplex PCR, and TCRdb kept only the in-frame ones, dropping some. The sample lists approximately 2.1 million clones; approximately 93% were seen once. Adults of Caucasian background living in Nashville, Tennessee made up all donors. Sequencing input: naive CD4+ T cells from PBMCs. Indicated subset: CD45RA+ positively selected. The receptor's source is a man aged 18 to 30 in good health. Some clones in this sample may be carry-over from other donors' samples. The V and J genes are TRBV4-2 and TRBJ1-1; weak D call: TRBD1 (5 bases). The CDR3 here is CASSQVGVGTEAFF. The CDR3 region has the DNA TGTGCCAGCAGCCAAGTGGGGGTGGGCACTGAAGCTTTCTTT.